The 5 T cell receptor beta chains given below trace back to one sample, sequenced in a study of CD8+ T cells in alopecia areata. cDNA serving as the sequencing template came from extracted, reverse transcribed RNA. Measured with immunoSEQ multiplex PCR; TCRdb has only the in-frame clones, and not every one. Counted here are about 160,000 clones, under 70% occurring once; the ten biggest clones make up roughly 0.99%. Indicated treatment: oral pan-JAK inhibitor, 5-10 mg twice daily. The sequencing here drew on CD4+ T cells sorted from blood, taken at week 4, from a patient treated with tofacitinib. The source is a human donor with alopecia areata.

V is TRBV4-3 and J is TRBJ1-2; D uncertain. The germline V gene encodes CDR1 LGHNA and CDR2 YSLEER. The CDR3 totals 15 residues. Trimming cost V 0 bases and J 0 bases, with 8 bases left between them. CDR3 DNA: TGCGCCAGCAGCCAAGAGGAGTCCGCTAACTATGGCTACACCTTC. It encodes CASSQEESANYGYTF.

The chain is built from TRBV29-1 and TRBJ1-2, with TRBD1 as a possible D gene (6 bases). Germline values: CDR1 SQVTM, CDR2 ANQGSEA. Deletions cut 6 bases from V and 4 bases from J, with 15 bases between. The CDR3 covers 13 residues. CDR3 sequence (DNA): TGCAGCGTCGGGGGGGGCGGCGGCTATGGCTACACCTTC. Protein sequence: CSVGGGGGYGYTF.

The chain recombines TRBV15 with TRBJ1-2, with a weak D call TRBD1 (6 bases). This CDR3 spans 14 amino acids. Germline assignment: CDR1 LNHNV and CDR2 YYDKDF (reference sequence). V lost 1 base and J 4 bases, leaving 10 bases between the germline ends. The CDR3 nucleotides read TGTGCCACCAGCAGAGTGCAGGGGATCTATGGCTACACCTTC. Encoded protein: CATSRVQGIYGYTF.

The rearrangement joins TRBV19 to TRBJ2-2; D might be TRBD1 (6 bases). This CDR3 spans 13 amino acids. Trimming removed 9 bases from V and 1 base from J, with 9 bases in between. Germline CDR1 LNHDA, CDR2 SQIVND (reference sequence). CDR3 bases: TGTGCCAGCCGACAGGTGAACACCGGGGAGCTGTTTTTT. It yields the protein CASRQVNTGELFF.

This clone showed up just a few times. The CDR3 loop is CASRGDLREKLFF. The DNA of the CDR3 is TGTGCCAGCAGGGGGGACCTTCGGGAAAAACTGTTTTTT. The chain recombines TRBV2 with TRBJ1-4; possible D gene TRBD1, 5 bases. This CDR3 is built from 13 residues. The germline gives CDR1 SNHLY, CDR2 FYNNEI. Trimming left V 6 bases short and J 8 bases short, with 13 bases between. Based on the CDR3 plus reference TRBV2 and TRBJ1-4, the full variable domain is EPEVTQTPSHQVTQMGQEVILRCVPISNHLYFYWYRQILGQKVEFLVSFYNNEISEKSEIFDDQFSVERPDGSNFTLKIRSTKLEDSAMYFCASRGDLREKLFFGSGTQLSVL.